There are a few counts of the clone carrying this T cell receptor beta chain. Its antigen is unidentified. V was pared by 5 bases and J by 0 bases, with 10 bases between. This CDR3 has 14 amino acids. Germline V gene lookup returns CDR1 SGHVS and CDR2 FQNEAQ. The data stem from a study of a mutant IDH1 vaccine in newly diagnosed glioma. Indicated time point: baseline, week 1 (first vaccination visit). The treatment: pre-vaccination baseline after standard-of-care therapy. Using immunoSEQ multiplex PCR, the repertoire was profiled, and TCRdb retains in-frame clones only, with some absent. The sample lists some 100,000 clones, under 90% occurring once. Findings and caveats of the study: Seemingly, pseudoprogression had no relation to changes in the top peripheral T cell clonotypes.

Sequencing used PBMCs, obtained from a glioma patient treated with radiotherapy, temozolomide or both. The receptor comes from a woman between 45 and 60 years old with glioma. The chain has TRBV7-8 and TRBJ1-2; no clear D gene. CDR3 amino acids: CASSIQPSNYGYTF. In nucleotides, the CDR3 is TGTGCCAGCAGCATTCAGCCTTCTAACTATGGCTACACCTTC.